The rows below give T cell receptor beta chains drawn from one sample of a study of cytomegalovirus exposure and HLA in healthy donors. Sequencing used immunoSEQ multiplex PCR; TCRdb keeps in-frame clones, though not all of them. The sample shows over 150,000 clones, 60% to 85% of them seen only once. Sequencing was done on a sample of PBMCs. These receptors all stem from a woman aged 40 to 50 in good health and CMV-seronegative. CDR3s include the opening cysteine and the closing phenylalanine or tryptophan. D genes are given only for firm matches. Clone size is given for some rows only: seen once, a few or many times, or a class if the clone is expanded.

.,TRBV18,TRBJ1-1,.,CASSPPGYREGTEAFF,TGTGCCAGCTCACCACCTGGTTACAGGGAGGGCACTGAAGCTTTCTTT
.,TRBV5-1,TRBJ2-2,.,CASSLAGGPEELFF,TGCGCCAGCAGCTTGGCCGGGGGTCCCGAGGAGCTGTTTTTT
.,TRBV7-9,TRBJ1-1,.,CASSFPGNTEAFF,TGTGCCAGCAGCTTTCCAGGGAACACTGAAGCTTTCTTT
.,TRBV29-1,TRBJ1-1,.,CSVGGGTEAFF,TGCAGCGTTGGGGGGGGAACTGAAGCTTTCTTT
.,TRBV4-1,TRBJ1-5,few,CASSQGSQPQHF,TGCGCCAGCAGCCAAGGGAGTCAGCCCCAGCATTTT
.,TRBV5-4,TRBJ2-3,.,CASSLFQRTSADTQYF,TGTGCCAGCAGCTTGTTTCAGCGGACTTCGGCAGATACGCAGTATTTT
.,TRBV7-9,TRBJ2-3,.,CASSLDKGTDTQYF,TGTGCCAGCAGCTTAGACAAGGGGACAGATACGCAGTATTTT
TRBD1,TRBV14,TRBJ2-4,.,CASDGRGRWSGSYF,TGTGCCAGCGACGGCAGGGGGCGCTGGTCAGGGTCCTACTTC
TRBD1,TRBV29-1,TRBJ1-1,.,CSVGSRTGNTEAFF,TGCAGCGTTGGTTCCCGGACAGGGAACACTGAAGCTTTCTTT
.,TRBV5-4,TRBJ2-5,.,CASSLGTGQETQYF,TGTGCCAGCAGCTTGGGCACGGGCCAAGAGACCCAGTACTTC
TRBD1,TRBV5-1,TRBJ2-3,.,CASSLDRGRADTQYF,TGCGCCAGCAGCTTGGACAGGGGGCGAGCAGATACGCAGTATTTT
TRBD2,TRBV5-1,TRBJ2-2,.,CASSDAGGAGAGGELFF,TGCGCCAGCAGCGACGCCGGGGGAGCGGGGGCCGGCGGGGAGCTGTTTTTT
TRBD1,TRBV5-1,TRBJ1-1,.,CASTWDSYTNTEAFF,TGCGCCAGCACTTGGGACAGCTATACGAACACTGAAGCTTTCTTT
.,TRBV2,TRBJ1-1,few,CASSNWDTKEAFF,TGTGCCAGCAGTAATTGGGACACCAAGGAAGCTTTCTTT
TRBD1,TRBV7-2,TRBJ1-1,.,CASSRGLSTEAFF,TGTGCCAGCAGCAGGGGGCTGAGCACTGAAGCTTTCTTT
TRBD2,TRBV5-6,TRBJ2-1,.,CASSTGTSGGTTYNEQFF,TGTGCCAGCAGCACGGGGACTAGCGGGGGGACGACCTACAATGAGCAGTTCTTC
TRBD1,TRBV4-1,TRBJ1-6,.,CASSQATQARGPRSPLHF,TGCGCCAGCAGCCAAGCTACCCAGGCTAGGGGGCCTCGGTCACCCCTCCACTTT
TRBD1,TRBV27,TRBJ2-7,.,CASKDQGASLYEQYF,TGTGCCAGCAAAGACCAGGGGGCGAGTCTCTACGAGCAGTACTTC
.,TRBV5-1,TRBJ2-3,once,CASSLQGRRTDTQYF,TGCGCCAGCAGCTTACAGGGACGGAGAACAGATACGCAGTATTTT
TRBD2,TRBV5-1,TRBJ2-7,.,CASSFRGGGSYEQYF,TGCGCCAGCAGCTTTAGGGGCGGGGGATCCTACGAGCAGTACTTC
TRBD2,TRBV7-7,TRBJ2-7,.,CASSLGLAGAGEQYF,TGTGCTAGCAGCTTAGGACTAGCGGGAGCGGGCGAGCAGTACTTC
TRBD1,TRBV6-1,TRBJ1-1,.,CASSSQGGFTEAFF,TGTGCCAGCAGTTCCCAGGGGGGATTCACTGAAGCTTTCTTT
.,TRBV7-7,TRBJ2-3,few,CASSLGETSTQYF,TGTGCTAGCAGCTTAGGTGAGACTAGTACGCAGTATTTT
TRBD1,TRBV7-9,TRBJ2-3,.,CASSPWDRGGTDTQYF,TGTGCCAGCAGCCCGTGGGACAGGGGGGGAACAGATACGCAGTATTTT
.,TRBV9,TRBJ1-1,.,CASSVAAVYTEAFF,TGTGCCAGCAGCGTAGCGGCGGTTTACACTGAAGCTTTCTTT
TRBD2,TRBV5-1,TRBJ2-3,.,CASSKDRGSPGRGRLSADTQYF,TGCGCCAGCAGCAAGGACCGGGGGTCACCTGGGCGCGGGAGACTGTCCGCAGATACGCAGTATTTT
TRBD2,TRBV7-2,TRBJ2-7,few,CASSPRVAGVEQYF,TGTGCCAGCAGCCCCCGGGTAGCGGGGGTGGAGCAGTACTTC
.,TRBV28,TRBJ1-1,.,CASSLGSLEPMNTEAFF,TGTGCCAGCAGCCTCGGGTCCCTTGAACCTATGAACACTGAAGCTTTCTTT
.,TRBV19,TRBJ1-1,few,CASSIDPGGTEAFF,TGTGCCAGTAGTATTGATCCGGGGGGGACTGAAGCTTTCTTT
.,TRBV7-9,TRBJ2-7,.,CASSWTETPSYEQYF,TGTGCCAGCAGCTGGACAGAAACACCCAGCTACGAGCAGTACTTC
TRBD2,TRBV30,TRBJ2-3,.,CAWSVRGGSADTQYF,TGTGCCTGGAGTGTACGGGGCGGGAGCGCAGATACGCAGTATTTT
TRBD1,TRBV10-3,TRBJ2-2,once,CAAGQGARGTGELFF,TGTGCCGCGGGACAGGGGGCGCGGGGCACCGGGGAGCTGTTTTTT
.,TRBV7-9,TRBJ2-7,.,CASSLAQFYEQYF,TGTGCCAGCAGCTTAGCCCAATTCTACGAGCAGTACTTC
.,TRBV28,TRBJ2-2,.,CASSLKGYTGELFF,TGTGCCAGCAGTTTAAAGGGGTACACCGGGGAGCTGTTTTTT
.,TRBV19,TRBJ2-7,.,CASSTWAQGAYEQYF,TGTGCCAGTAGTACTTGGGCCCAGGGTGCCTACGAGCAGTACTTC
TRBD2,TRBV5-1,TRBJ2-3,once,CASSLPSGVKDTQYF,TGCGCCAGCAGCTTGCCTAGCGGGGTGAAAGATACGCAGTATTTT
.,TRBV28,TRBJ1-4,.,CASSSPPARNLFF,TGTGCCAGCAGTTCCCCGCCAGCGCGGAATCTGTTTTTT
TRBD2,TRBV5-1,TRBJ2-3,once,CASSPLGGRGSDTQYF,TGCGCCAGCAGCCCATTAGGCGGGAGGGGTTCGGATACGCAGTATTTT
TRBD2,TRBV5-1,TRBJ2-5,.,CASTLGGEGPQETQYF,TGCGCCAGCACTCTCGGAGGGGAGGGCCCTCAAGAGACCCAGTACTTC
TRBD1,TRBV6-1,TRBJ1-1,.,CASSSRGLTEAFF,TGTGCCAGCAGTTCCAGGGGGCTCACTGAAGCTTTCTTT
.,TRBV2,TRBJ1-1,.,CASRAGGPGTEAFF,TGTGCCAGCAGGGCCGGGGGTCCAGGCACTGAAGCTTTCTTT
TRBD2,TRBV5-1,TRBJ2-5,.,CASSTGTSPRETQYF,TGCGCCAGCAGCACTGGGACTAGCCCACGGGAGACCCAGTACTTC
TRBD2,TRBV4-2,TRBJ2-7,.,CASSQGRSSGVSYEQYF,TGTGCCAGCAGCCAAGGGAGGTCTAGCGGGGTCTCCTACGAGCAGTACTTC
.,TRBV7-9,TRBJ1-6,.,CSSSFMNSPLHF,TGTTCCAGCAGCTTCATGAATTCACCCCTCCACTTT
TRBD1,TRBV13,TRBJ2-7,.,CASSLEGQPYEQYF,TGTGCCAGCAGCTTAGAGGGACAGCCCTACGAGCAGTACTTC
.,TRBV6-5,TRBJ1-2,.,CASSKGDYGYTF,TGTGCCAGCAGTAAGGGGGACTATGGCTACACCTTC
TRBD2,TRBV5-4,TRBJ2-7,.,CASSFGGAGPSREQYF,TGTGCCAGCAGCTTCGGAGGAGCGGGACCCTCGCGGGAGCAGTACTTC
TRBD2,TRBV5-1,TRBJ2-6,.,CASSQSGTTTFGANVLTF,TGCGCCAGCAGCCAGTCCGGGACTACCACGTTTGGGGCCAACGTCCTGACTTTC
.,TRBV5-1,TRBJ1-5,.,CASSLVGGDQPQHF,TGCGCCAGCAGCTTGGTGGGAGGGGATCAGCCCCAGCATTTT
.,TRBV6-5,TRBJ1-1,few,CASRSREVTEAFF,TGTGCCAGCAGATCCCGGGAGGTCACTGAAGCTTTCTTT
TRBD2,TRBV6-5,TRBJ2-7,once,CASSFGTSGSPYEQYF,TGTGCCAGCAGTTTCGGGACTAGCGGGTCCCCCTACGAGCAGTACTTC